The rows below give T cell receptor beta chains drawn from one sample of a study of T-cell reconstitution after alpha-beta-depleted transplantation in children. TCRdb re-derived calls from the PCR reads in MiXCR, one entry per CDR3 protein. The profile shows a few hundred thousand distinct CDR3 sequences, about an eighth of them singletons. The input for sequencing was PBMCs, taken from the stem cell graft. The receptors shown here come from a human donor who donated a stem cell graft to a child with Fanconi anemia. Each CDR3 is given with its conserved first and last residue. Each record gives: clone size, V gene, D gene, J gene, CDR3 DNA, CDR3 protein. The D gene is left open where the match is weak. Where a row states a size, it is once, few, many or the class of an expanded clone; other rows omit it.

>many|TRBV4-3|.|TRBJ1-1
TGCGCCAGCAGCCAGATCGGATGGAACACTGAAGCTTTCTTT
CASSQIGWNTEAFF
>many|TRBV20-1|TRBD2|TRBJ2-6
TGCAGTGCTAGCGGGAGCGGGGAAACTGGGGCCAACGTCCTGACTTTC
CSASGSGETGANVLTF
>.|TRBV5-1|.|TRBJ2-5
TGCGCCAGCAGCTTGGACTCAGCGGGGACCCAGTACTTC
CASSLDSAGTQYF
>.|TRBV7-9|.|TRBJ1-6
TGTGCCAGCAGCTACGGATTTACACAGTCGCCCCTCCACTTT
CASSYGFTQSPLHF
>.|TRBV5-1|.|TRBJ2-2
TGCGCCAGCAGCTTGGTTGGGATGGGGAACACCGGGGAGCTGTTTTTT
CASSLVGMGNTGELFF
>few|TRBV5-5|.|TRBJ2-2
TGTGCCAGCAGCGGCCCGAGCAGGTTGAACACCGGGGAGCTGTTTTTT
CASSGPSRLNTGELFF
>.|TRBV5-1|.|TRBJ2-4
TGCGCCAGCAGCCCTTCTCAAACCGGGGACATTCAGTACTTC
CASSPSQTGDIQYF
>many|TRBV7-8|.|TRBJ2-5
TGTGCCAGCAGCTTAGCGGTGGGTTTTCAAGAGACCCAGTACTTC
CASSLAVGFQETQYF
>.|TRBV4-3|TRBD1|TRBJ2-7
TGCGCCAGCAGCCAAACGACAGGGGCTTACGAGCAGTACTTC
CASSQTTGAYEQYF
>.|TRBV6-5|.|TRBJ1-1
TGTGCCAGCAGTTCAGCGAACTTGAACACTGAACCTTTCTTT
CASSSANLNTEPFF
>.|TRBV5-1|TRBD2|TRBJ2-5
TGCGCCAGCAGCCCCCTGACTAGCGGGGGGGGAGAGACCCAGTACTTC
CASSPLTSGGGETQYF
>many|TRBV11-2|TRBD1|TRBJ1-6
TGTGCCAGCAGCTTAGACACCGGGACAGGGGGGGATTCACCCCTCCACTTT
CASSLDTGTGGDSPLHF
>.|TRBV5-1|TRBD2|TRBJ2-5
TGCGCCAGCAGACCGACGACTAGCGGAGAGACCCAGTACTTC
CASRPTTSGETQYF
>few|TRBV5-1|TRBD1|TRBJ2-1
TGCGCCAGCAGCTTGGAAACAGGGGAGTACCGTGAGCAGTTCTTC
CASSLETGEYREQFF
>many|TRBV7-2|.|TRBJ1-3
TGTGCCAGCAGCTTAGCGCGGGGGGCCGGAAACACCATATATTTT
CASSLARGAGNTIYF
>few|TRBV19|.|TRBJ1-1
TGTGCCAGTAGTATCCGGTCGGGGGCTTTCTTT
CASSIRSGAFF
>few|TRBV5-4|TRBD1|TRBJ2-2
TGTGCCAGCAAACGGGACAGGGGTATTACCGGGGAGCTGTTTTTT
CASKRDRGITGELFF
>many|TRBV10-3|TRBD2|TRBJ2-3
TGTGCCATCACCGGAGGGACGGGGGGGCCAGATACGCAGTATTTT
CAITGGTGGPDTQYF
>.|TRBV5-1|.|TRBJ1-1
TGCGCCAGCAGGGAGATAGTGAACACTGAAGCTTTCTTT
CASREIVNTEAFF
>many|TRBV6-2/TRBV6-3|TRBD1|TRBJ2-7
TGTGCCAGCAGCCAGACAGGGAGCTACGAGCAGTACTTC
CASSQTGSYEQYF
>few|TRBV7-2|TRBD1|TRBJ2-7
TGTGCCAGCAGCTCCCGGGACAGGGCTTACGAGCAGTACTTC
CASSSRDRAYEQYF
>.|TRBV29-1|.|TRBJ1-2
TGCAGCGCCGGAGAGGGGCTTAACTATGGCTACACCTTC
CSAGEGLNYGYTF
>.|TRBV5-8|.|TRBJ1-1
TGTGCCAGCAGCCTCGGTAGTGGGACCCTGAGGGCTTTCTTT
CASSLGSGTLRAFF
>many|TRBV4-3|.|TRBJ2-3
TGCGCCAGCAGCCACAGCTGGGAGGATACGCAGTATTTT
CASSHSWEDTQYF
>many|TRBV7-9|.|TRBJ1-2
TGTGCCAGCATTATTTCAGGGGACTATGGCTACACCTTC
CASIISGDYGYTF
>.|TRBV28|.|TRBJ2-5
TGTGCCAGCAGCGGGGGACCGAGGGATACCCAGTACTTC
CASSGGPRDTQYF
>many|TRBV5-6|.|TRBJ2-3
TGTGCCAGCAGCTTGGCTCCCACAGATACGCAGTATTTT
CASSLAPTDTQYF
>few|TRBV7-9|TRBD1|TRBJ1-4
TGTGCCAGCAGCTTGGGGACAGGGGTTGCAACTAATGAAAAACTGTTTTTT
CASSLGTGVATNEKLFF
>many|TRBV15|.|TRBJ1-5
TGTGCCACCAGCATCGGGACGGGACATCAGCCCCAGCATTTT
CATSIGTGHQPQHF
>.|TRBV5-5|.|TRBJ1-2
TGTGCCAGCAGCTTGGAGCCTCCTTCCCCTTATGGCTACACCTTC
CASSLEPPSPYGYTF
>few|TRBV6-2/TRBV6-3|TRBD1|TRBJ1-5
TGTGCCAGCGGGACAGGACTAAATCAGCCCCAGCATTTT
CASGTGLNQPQHF
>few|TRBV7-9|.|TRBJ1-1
TGTGCCAGCAGCTTAATAGCAGAAGCTTTCTTT
CASSLIAEAFF
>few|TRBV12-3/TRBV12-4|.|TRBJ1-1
TGTGCCAGCAGTTTAGCGCCCCAGGGGAGGAACACTGAAGCTTTCTTT
CASSLAPQGRNTEAFF
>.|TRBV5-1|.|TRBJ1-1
TGCGCCAGCAGCTTTCCCCCTGGCGACACTGAAGCTTTCTTT
CASSFPPGDTEAFF
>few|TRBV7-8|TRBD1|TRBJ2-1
TGTGCCAGCAGCCCCCCGACAGGGGGCTACTACAATGAGCAGTTCTTC
CASSPPTGGYYNEQFF
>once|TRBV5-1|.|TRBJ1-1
TGCGCCAGCGCCGGGTCGATGAACACTGAAGCTTTCTTT
CASAGSMNTEAFF
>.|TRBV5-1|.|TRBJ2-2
TGCGCCAGCGGCTTGCAGACGCAGGACTTTACCGGGGAGCTGTTTTTT
CASGLQTQDFTGELFF
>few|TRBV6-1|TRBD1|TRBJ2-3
TGTGCCAGCAGTGGTCGGACAGGCCCCAGCACAGATACGCAGTATTTT
CASSGRTGPSTDTQYF
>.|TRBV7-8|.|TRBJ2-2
TGTGCCAGCAGCTTAGTACCTCAGAGTAGGGCAGGGCGCACCGGGGAGCTGTTTTTT
CASSLVPQSRAGRTGELFF
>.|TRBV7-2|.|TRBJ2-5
TGTGCCAGCAGCCGATTTAATTACGGCCCTCAAGAGACCCAGTACTTC
CASSRFNYGPQETQYF
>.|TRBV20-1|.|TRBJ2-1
TGCAGTGCTAGCTATCCCGGCCCTGGGATATACAATGAGCAGTTCTTC
CSASYPGPGIYNEQFF
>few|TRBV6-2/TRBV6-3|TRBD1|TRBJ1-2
TGTGCCAGCAGCCGACAGGGCTTCCCCTATGGCTACACCTTC
CASSRQGFPYGYTF
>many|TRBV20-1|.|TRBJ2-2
TGCAGTGCTAGATTGCCAGACCGTACCGGGGAGCTGTTTTTT
CSARLPDRTGELFF
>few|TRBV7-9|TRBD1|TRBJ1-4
TGTGCCAGCAGCCACGGGACAGGGTTTGAAAAACTGTTTTTT
CASSHGTGFEKLFF
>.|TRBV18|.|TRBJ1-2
TGTGCCAGCTCACCCCAGGGAAATGATGGCTACACCTTC
CASSPQGNDGYTF
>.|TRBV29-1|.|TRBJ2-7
TGCAGCGTTGATCGGGACGGTTACGAGCAGTACTTC
CSVDRDGYEQYF
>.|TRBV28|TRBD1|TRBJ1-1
TGTGCCAGCAGTTTCCGTACAGGGGTCACTGAAGCTTTCTTT
CASSFRTGVTEAFF
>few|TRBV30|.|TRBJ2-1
TGTGCCTGGAGTGTACGGGCAGGGAGGTACAATGAGCAGTTCTTC
CAWSVRAGRYNEQFF
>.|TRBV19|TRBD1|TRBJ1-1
TGTGCCAGTAGTGACAGGGAGAGGGGCACTGAAGCTTTCTTT
CASSDRERGTEAFF
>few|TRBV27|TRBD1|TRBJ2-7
TGTGCCAGCAGTTCTACCCGGGACAGGGGTTTTTACGAGCAGTACTTC
CASSSTRDRGFYEQYF
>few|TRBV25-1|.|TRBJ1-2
TGTGCCAGCAGTGACGGAGTAATGGGGGGCTACACCTTC
CASSDGVMGGYTF
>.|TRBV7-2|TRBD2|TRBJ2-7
TGTGCCAGCAGCTTAGCGGGGACTAGCGGGGTCAGCTCCTACGAGCAGTACTTC
CASSLAGTSGVSSYEQYF
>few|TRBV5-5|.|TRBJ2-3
TGTGCCAGCAGCTTGGGTGGACATGACACAGATACGCAGTATTTT
CASSLGGHDTDTQYF
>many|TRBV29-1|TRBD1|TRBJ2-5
TGCAGCGTTGACCCACACCCCGACAGGGGCCAAGAGACCCAGTACTTC
CSVDPHPDRGQETQYF
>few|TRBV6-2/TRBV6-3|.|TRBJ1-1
TGTGCCAGCAGAACAACGCAGGGTAACACTGAAGCTTTCTTT
CASRTTQGNTEAFF
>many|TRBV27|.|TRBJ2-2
TGTGCCAGCAGTTTACGGTGGGGGAGGACCGGGGAGCTGTTTTTT
CASSLRWGRTGELFF
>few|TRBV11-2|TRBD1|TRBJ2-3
TGTGCCAGCAGCTTACAACCCCCCCGCAGACAGGGCTCAGATACGCAGTATTTT
CASSLQPPRRQGSDTQYF